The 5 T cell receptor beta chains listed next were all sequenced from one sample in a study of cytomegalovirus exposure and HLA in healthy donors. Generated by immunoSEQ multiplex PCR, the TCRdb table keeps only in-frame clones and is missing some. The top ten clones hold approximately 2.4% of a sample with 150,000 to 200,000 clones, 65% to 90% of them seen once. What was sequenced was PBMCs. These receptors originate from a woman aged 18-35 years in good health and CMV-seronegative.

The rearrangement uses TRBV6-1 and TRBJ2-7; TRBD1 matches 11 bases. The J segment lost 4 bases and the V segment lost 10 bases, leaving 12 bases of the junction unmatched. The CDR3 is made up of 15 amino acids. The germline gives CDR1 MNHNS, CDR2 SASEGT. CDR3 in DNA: TGTGCCACAGGCTCAGCAGGGGACAGGGGGTACGAGCAGTACTTC. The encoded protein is CATGSAGDRGYEQYF.

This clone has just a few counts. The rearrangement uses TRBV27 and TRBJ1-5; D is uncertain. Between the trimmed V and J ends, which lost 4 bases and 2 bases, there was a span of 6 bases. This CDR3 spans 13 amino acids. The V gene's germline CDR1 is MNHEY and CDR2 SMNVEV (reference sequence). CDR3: CASSSTGNQPQHF. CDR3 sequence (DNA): TGTGCCAGCAGTTCTACAGGCAATCAGCCCCAGCATTTT.

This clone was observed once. The CDR3 bases are TGTGCCAGCAGTTTAACCGGGACAGGGGACGATGGCTACACCTTC. Translation: CASSLTGTGDDGYTF. V is TRBV27 and J is TRBJ1-2; TRBD1 matches at 10 bases. CDR3 size: 15 residues. Germline V gene sequence: CDR1 MNHEY, CDR2 SMNVEV (reference sequence). Trimming removed 2 bases from V and 6 bases from J; junction bases left unmatched: 6.

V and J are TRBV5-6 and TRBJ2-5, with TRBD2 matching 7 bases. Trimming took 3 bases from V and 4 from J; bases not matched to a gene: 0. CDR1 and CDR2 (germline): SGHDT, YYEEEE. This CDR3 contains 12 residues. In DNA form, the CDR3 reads TGTGCCAGCAGCTGGGGGGGAGAGACCCAGTACTTC. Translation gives CASSWGGETQYF.

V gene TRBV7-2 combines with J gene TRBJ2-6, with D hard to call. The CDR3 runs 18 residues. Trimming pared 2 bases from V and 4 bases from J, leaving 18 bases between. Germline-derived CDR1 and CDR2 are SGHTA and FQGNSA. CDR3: CASSLQASGGFGANVLTF. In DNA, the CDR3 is TGTGCCAGCAGCTTACAAGCTTCGGGTGGGTTCGGGGCCAACGTCCTGACTTTC.